Listed here are 16 T cell receptor beta chains from one sample, sequenced in a study of PD-1 blockade in classical Hodgkin lymphoma. As to time point: newly diagnosed, previously untreated cHL patient sample. By magnetic negative selection, CD4+ T cells were purified from thawed PBMCs. The data were produced by immunoSEQ multiplex PCR, yet TCRdb's version contains in-frame clones alone and is incomplete. The sample has just under 20,000 clones, over 80% seen once. The sequenced sample consisted of CD4+ T cells from blood. The receptors come from a human donor with classical Hodgkin lymphoma.

The chain couples TRBV7-9 to TRBJ1-1; D is unclear. Germline assignment: CDR1 SEHNR and CDR2 FQNEAQ (reference sequence). The CDR3 loop spans 12 amino acids. V dropped 8 bases and J dropped 3 bases, with 10 bases sitting between them. As DNA, the CDR3 is TGTGCCAGCGGGGATGGGGACACTGAAGCTTTCTTT. It specifies CASGDGDTEAFF.

The chain couples TRBV29-1 to TRBJ2-4; tentative D call: TRBD2 (6 bases). The CDR3 covers 14 residues. Germline V gene sequence: CDR1 SQVTM, CDR2 ANQGSEA. V shed 6 bases and J shed 1 base, with 13 bases lying between them. As DNA, the CDR3 is TGCAGCGTCGGGACTGCCTCGGCCAAAAACATTCAGTACTTC. Translation gives CSVGTASAKNIQYF.

This chain joins TRBV5-1 and TRBJ2-3, with 14 positions matching TRBD2. Unmatched junction bases numbered 0, after V lost 0 bases and J lost 3 bases. This CDR3 has 16 amino acids. Per the germline V gene, CDR1 is SGHRS and CDR2 is YFSETQ. CDR3 nucleotide sequence: TGCGCCAGCAGCTTGGGACTAGCGGGAGGGACAGATACGCAGTATTTT. Protein sequence: CASSLGLAGGTDTQYF. The full variable domain, completed using reference TRBV5-1 and TRBJ2-3, is KAGVTQTPRYLIKTRGQQVTLSCSPISGHRSVSWYQQTPGQGLQFLFEYFSETQRNKGNFPGRFSGRQFSNSRSEMNVSTLELGDSALYLCASSLGLAGGTDTQYFGPGTRLTVL.

This rearrangement joins TRBV2 to TRBJ2-1; D is undetermined. Germline CDR1 and CDR2: SNHLY and FYNNEI. V lost 8 bases and J 0 bases, leaving 11 bases between the germline ends. The CDR3 contains 14 residues. In nucleotides, the CDR3 is TGTGCCAGCCTTCCGGGTAGCTCCTACAATGAGCAGTTCTTC. This encodes CASLPGSSYNEQFF.

V gene TRBV5-1 combines with J gene TRBJ2-1, with 13 bases aligning to TRBD2. This CDR3 is built from 16 residues. The trim removed 7 bases at V and 8 bases at J, leaving 12 bases unmatched. Germline-derived CDR1 and CDR2 are SGHRS and YFSETQ. CDR3 nucleotides: TGCGCCAGCGGACTAGCGGGAGAGGGGGAGGGGGATGAGCAGTTCTTC. This codes for CASGLAGEGEGDEQFF.

The rearrangement links TRBV6-5 to TRBJ2-3; D unclear. The germline V gene has CDR1 MNHEY and CDR2 SVGAGI. Trimming took off 1 base at V and 0 bases at J, with 5 bases between the two ends. The CDR3 totals 14 residues. The CDR3: CASSYFSSTDTQYF. Here the CDR3 DNA reads TGTGCCAGCAGTTACTTCAGCAGCACAGATACGCAGTATTTT.

The genes are TRBV7-2 and TRBJ1-6, with D perhaps matching TRBD1 (5 bases). The CDR3 sequence is 15 residues long. V lost 1 base, J lost 13 bases, and 17 bases lay in between. Germline V gene lookup returns CDR1 SGHTA and CDR2 FQGNSA. In DNA, the CDR3 is TGTGCCAGCAGCTTAGGACCGGGACCCGAGGCGCCCCTCCACTTT. Its translation is CASSLGPGPEAPLHF. The variable domain in full, completed from reference TRBV7-2 and TRBJ1-6, reads GAGVSQSPSNKVTEKGKDVELRCDPISGHTALYWYRQSLGQGLEFLIYFQGNSAPDKSGLPSDRFSAERTGGSVSTLTIQRTQQEDSAVYLCASSLGPGPEAPLHFGNGTRLTVT.

The J gene is TRBJ2-7, the V gene TRBV19; D gene ambiguous. The germline CDR1 and CDR2 sequences are LNHDA and SQIVND (reference sequence). Between the trimmed V and J ends, which lost 5 bases and 4 bases, there was a span of 15 bases. The CDR3 extends over 14 amino acids. For the CDR3, the DNA is TGTGCCAGTAGTCCCACGGGTGCGGAATACGAGCAGTACTTC. Translation gives CASSPTGAEYEQYF.

CDR3 amino acids: CASSEDRYYGYTF. CDR3 DNA sequence: TGCGCCAGCTCCGAGGACAGATACTATGGCTACACCTTC. This chain joins TRBV4-1 and TRBJ1-2; D might be TRBD1 (6 bases). Germline CDR1 reads MGHRA; CDR2 reads YSYEKL. CDR3 length: 13 residues. Trimming cost V 8 bases and J 3 bases, with 13 bases left between them.

The gene calls are TRBV27 and TRBJ2-2; TRBD2 matches 7 bases. J gave up 3 bases and V 2 bases, and 9 bases lay outside the gene matches. The CDR3 is 17 residues long. Germline CDR1 and CDR2: MNHEY and SMNVEV (reference sequence). The CDR3: CASSLEASGRYTGELFF. As DNA, the CDR3 is TGTGCCAGCAGTTTAGAGGCTAGCGGACGTTACACCGGGGAGCTGTTTTTT.

Details on this clone: Within the sample, other DNA sequences also encode this same CDR3. The chain has TRBV18 and TRBJ2-7; TRBD1 might be the D (6 bases). V was cut by 3 bases and J by 0 bases, with 12 bases left in between. CDR1 is KGHSH and CDR2 is LQKENI in the germline V gene. The CDR3 is 15 amino acids. CDR3 protein: CASSPNRVVSYEQYF. CDR3 coding DNA: TGTGCCAGCTCACCTAACAGGGTCGTCTCCTACGAGCAGTACTTC.

The rearrangement joins TRBV18 to TRBJ2-3; D is unclear. CDR1 is KGHSH, CDR2 LQKENI, per germline. With 6 bases removed from V and 4 bases from J, the gap between germline ends came to 14 bases. The length of the CDR3 is 14 residues. CDR3: CASSPQRQPDTQYF. CDR3 coding DNA: TGTGCCAGCTCTCCCCAGAGGCAACCAGATACGCAGTATTTT.

This chain uses TRBV28 with TRBJ2-5; 10 nucleotides line up with TRBD2. CDR1 is MDHEN, CDR2 SYDVKM, per germline. The V and J ends lost 5 bases and 0 bases, in that order; junction bases with no gene match: 6. The CDR3 contains 16 residues. The CDR3 spells CASSQGTSVYQETQYF. In DNA form, the CDR3 reads TGTGCCAGCAGTCAGGGGACTAGCGTGTACCAAGAGACCCAGTACTTC.

This clone was observed a few times. This sequence joins TRBV28 and TRBJ2-7, with 11 bases fitting TRBD1. Germline lookup yields CDR1 MDHEN and CDR2 SYDVKM. CDR3 length: 15 amino acids. V lost 5 bases, J lost 5 bases, and 8 bases stayed unmatched. CDR3 amino acids: CASSPPGQGVHEQYF. DNA for the CDR3: TGTGCCAGCAGTCCCCCGGGACAGGGGGTGCACGAGCAGTACTTC.

This chain uses TRBV5-1 with TRBJ2-7, with TRBD1 identical over 7 bases. CDR1 and CDR2 (germline): SGHRS, YFSETQ. With V trimmed by 0 bases and J by 2 bases, 2 bases remained unmatched. The CDR3 length is 14 residues. This CDR3 reads CASSLGQGPYEQYF. The CDR3 coding sequence is TGCGCCAGCAGCTTGGGACAGGGCCCCTACGAGCAGTACTTC. Complete variable domain (other parts from reference TRBV5-1 and TRBJ2-7): KAGVTQTPRYLIKTRGQQVTLSCSPISGHRSVSWYQQTPGQGLQFLFEYFSETQRNKGNFPGRFSGRQFSNSRSEMNVSTLELGDSALYLCASSLGQGPYEQYFGPGTRLTVT.

This rearrangement joins TRBV10-3 to TRBJ2-5, with TRBD1 as a possible D gene (6 bases). The V gene's germline CDR1 is ENHRY and CDR2 SYGVKD. V dropped 0 bases and J dropped 3 bases, with 11 bases sitting between them. The CDR3 has 15 amino acids. The CDR3 here is CAISESTPGEETQYF. DNA for the CDR3: TGTGCCATCAGTGAGTCGACTCCAGGGGAAGAGACCCAGTACTTC.